Below are 13 T cell receptor beta chains sequenced from a single sample in a study of metastatic and nonmetastatic thyroid tumors. TCRdb re-processed the PCR reads through MiXCR. The table records tens of thousands of clones, roughly 4% of them present only once. Among the patients, none had received any treatment before thyroid surgery. The specimen sequenced was blood. Receptors were obtained from a female donor with papillary thyroid cancer or a benign thyroid nodule (not recorded which). Some clones in this sample may be carry-over from other donors' samples.

This chain uses TRBV12-3 or TRBV12-4 with TRBJ1-6; TRBD1 matches 7 bases. The CDR3 has 14 amino acids. The V segment lost 6 bases and the J segment 9 bases; nucleotides outside the gene matches: 8. CDR3 region: CASRGLDRASPLHF. DNA for the CDR3: TGTGCCAGCAGGGGACTTGACAGGGCTTCACCCCTCCACTTT.

The chain is built from TRBV6-1 and TRBJ2-7; D is possibly TRBD1 or TRBD2 (6 bases each). CDR1 and CDR2 from the germline V gene are MNHNS and SASEGT. There are 13 residues in the CDR3. The V and J ends lost 7 bases and 8 bases respectively, with 18 bases between them. CDR3 coding DNA: TGTGCCAGCACTCAATTAGGGGGAGGACAGCAGTACGTC. Its protein is CASTQLGGGQQYV.

This clone was detected ten times or more. The chain uses TRBV4-1 and TRBJ2-7; maybe TRBD1 (5 bases). CDR3 length: 15 residues. The germline V and J ends were trimmed by 2 bases and 2 bases, with 13 bases remaining between them. Germline V gene data show CDR1 as MGHRA and CDR2 as YSYEKL. The CDR3 nucleotides are TGCGCCAGCAGCCAAACCTCGAGACAGCCCTACGAGCAGTACTTC. Translating it yields CASSQTSRQPYEQYF.

The sample holds many counts of this clone. This rearrangement joins TRBV5-1 to TRBJ2-7; 8 bases match TRBD2. Losses at the gene ends were 2 bases for V and 1 base for J; bases not matched to a gene: 5. The CDR3 runs 15 residues. Germline loops: CDR1 SGHRS, CDR2 YFSETQ. The CDR3 DNA reads TGCGCCAGCAGCTTAGCGGGAGAACCTTCCTACGAGCAGTACTTC. Encoded protein: CASSLAGEPSYEQYF.

This clone counts as medium-sized. The chain uses TRBV2 and TRBJ2-1; 7 nucleotides match TRBD2. The germline gives CDR1 SNHLY, CDR2 FYNNEI. With 8 bases clipped from V and 6 bases from J, the junction kept 7 bases outside the gene matches. This CDR3 is built from 13 residues. DNA for the CDR3: TGTGCCAGCCGGGCGGGAGAGATCAATGAGCAGTTCTTC. Protein product: CASRAGEINEQFF.

This clone was counted only a few times. The chain joins TRBV27 to TRBJ1-5, with 9 bases fitting TRBD1. Germline CDR1 is MNHEY and CDR2 is SMNVEV (reference sequence). The CDR3 loop spans 14 amino acids. V lost 5 bases and J lost 6; bases outside the gene matches: 5. As DNA, the CDR3 is TGTGCCAGCAGTCCCGGGACAGGGTTTCAGCCCCAGCATTTT. Amino acids: CASSPGTGFQPQHF.

This clone was picked up many times. The chain combines TRBV18 with TRBJ1-1; D perhaps matches TRBD1 (6 bases). Trimming pared 4 bases from V and 11 bases from J, leaving 14 bases between. Germline assignment: CDR1 KGHSH and CDR2 LQKENI. CDR3 size: 12 residues. DNA for the CDR3: TGTGCCAGCTCACACGACAGGCCGGAGGCTTTCTTT. This codes for CASSHDRPEAFF.

This clone is medium-sized. This rearrangement joins TRBV28 to TRBJ2-7; 8 bases are shared with TRBD1. V gave up 9 bases and J gave up 1 base; unmatched junction bases: 11. The germline gives CDR1 MDHEN, CDR2 SYDVKM. The CDR3 totals 15 residues. The chain's CDR3 is CASRQGALLSYEQYF. The CDR3, as DNA: TGTGCCAGTCGGCAGGGGGCTCTTCTATCCTACGAGCAGTACTTC. The full variable domain, in which reference TRBV28 and TRBJ2-7 provide the parts outside the CDR3, is DVKVTQSSRYLVKRTGEKVFLECVQDMDHENMFWYRQDPGLGLRLIYFSYDVKMKEKGDIPEGYSVSREKKERFSLILESASTNQTSMYLCASRQGALLSYEQYFGPGTRLTVT.

There are many counts of this clone. The J gene is TRBJ2-1, the V gene TRBV27; D perhaps matches TRBD2 (6 bases). The germline V gene encodes CDR1 MNHEY and CDR2 SMNVEV (reference sequence). Deletions cut 3 bases from V and 8 bases from J, with 17 bases between. The CDR3 loop spans 15 amino acids. CDR3 in amino acids: CASSFRGASVYEQFF. For the CDR3, the DNA is TGTGCCAGCAGTTTCCGTGGGGCTAGCGTCTATGAGCAGTTCTTC.

This clone showed up many times. An end of the junction differs from the germline gene, which may be a read error. The chain recombines TRBV7-9 with TRBJ2-3; D not resolved. In germline, CDR1 is SEHNR, CDR2 FQNEAQ (reference sequence). The CDR3 length is 13 residues. The CDR3 DNA is TGTGCCAGCAGCCCTCCAATGGAGCCTCAAATCAATTTT. This codes for CASSPPMEPQINF. The complete variable domain, with remaining parts taken from reference TRBV7-9 and TRBJ2-3, reads DTGVSQNPRHKITKRGQNVTFRCDPISEHNRLYWYRQTLGQGPEFLTYFQNEAQLEKSRLLSDRFSAERPKGSFSTLEIQRTEQGDSAMYLCASSPPMEPQINFGPGTRLTVL.

This chain connects TRBV7-2 to TRBJ1-2; 7 bases match TRBD1. This CDR3 has 13 amino acids. V was clipped by 5 bases and J by 7 bases; unmatched bases: 7. The germline V gene encodes CDR1 SGHTA and CDR2 FQGNSA. CDR3 region: CASSNRQGSGYTF. As DNA, the CDR3 is TGTGCCAGCAGCAACCGACAGGGCAGTGGCTACACCTTC.

This clone was found a few times. The V call is TRBV6-5, the J call TRBJ2-7, with unresolved D. Trimming cost V 0 bases and J 0 bases, with 9 bases left between them. CDR3 size: 15 residues. Per the germline V gene, CDR1 is MNHEY and CDR2 is SVGAGI. CDR3 protein: CASSYSADSSYEQYF. DNA of the CDR3: TGTGCCAGCAGTTACTCGGCAGATAGCTCCTACGAGCAGTACTTC.

This clone has a handful of counts. This chain links TRBV28 with TRBJ2-3; 12 bases are shared with TRBD2. V gave up 4 bases and J gave up 4 bases; unmatched junction bases: 3. The CDR3 length is 15 residues. Looked up from germline, CDR1 is MDHEN and CDR2 is SYDVKM. The CDR3 DNA sequence: TGTGCCAGCAGTTCTCTAGCGGGAGGGCCAGATACGCAGTATTTT. It specifies CASSSLAGGPDTQYF.